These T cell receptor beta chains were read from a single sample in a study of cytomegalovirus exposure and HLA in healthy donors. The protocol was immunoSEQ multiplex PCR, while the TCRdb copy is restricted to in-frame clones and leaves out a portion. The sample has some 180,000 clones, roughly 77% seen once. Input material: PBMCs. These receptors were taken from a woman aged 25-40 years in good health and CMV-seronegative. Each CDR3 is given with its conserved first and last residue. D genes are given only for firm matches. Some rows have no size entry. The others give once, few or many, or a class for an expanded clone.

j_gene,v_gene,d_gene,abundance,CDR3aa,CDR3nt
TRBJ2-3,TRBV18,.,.,CASSPGGIATDTQYF,TGTGCCAGCTCACCAGGGGGGATAGCTACAGATACGCAGTATTTT
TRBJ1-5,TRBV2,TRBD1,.,CASRTDRGNQPQHF,TGTGCCAGCAGGACGGACAGGGGGAATCAGCCCCAGCATTTT
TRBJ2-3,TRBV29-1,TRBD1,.,CSVEDRGSADTQYF,TGCAGCGTTGAAGACAGGGGGTCGGCAGATACGCAGTATTTT
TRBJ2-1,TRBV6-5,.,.,CASSPAQSGQRPFF,TGTGCCAGCAGTCCCGCCCAGAGCGGGCAACGTCCGTTCTTC
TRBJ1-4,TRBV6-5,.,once,CASSYRLDEKLFF,TGTGCCAGCAGTTACAGGCTAGATGAAAAACTGTTTTTT
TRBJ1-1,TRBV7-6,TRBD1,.,CASSSRQGTEAFF,TGTGCCAGCAGCTCTAGACAGGGCACTGAAGCTTTCTTT
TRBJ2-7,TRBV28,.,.,CASSLSATYYEQYF,TGTGCCAGCAGTTTATCCGCCACCTACTACGAGCAGTACTTC
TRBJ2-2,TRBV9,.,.,CASSVALGELFF,TGTGCCAGCAGCGTAGCCTTGGGGGAGCTGTTTTTT
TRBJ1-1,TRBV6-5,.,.,CASSYTANTEAFF,TGTGCCAGCAGTTACACAGCGAACACTGAAGCTTTCTTT
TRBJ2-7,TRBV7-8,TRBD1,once,CASSWGTGQKRSYEQYF,TGTGCCAGCAGCTGGGGGACAGGGCAGAAAAGATCCTACGAGCAGTACTTC
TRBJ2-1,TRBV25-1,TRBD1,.,CASSDPDRGWDNEQFF,TGTGCCAGCAGTGACCCGGACAGGGGCTGGGACAATGAGCAGTTCTTC
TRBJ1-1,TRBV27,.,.,CATRKNWNTEAFF,TGTGCCACCCGAAAAAACTGGAACACTGAAGCTTTCTTT
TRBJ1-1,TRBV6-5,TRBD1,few,CASSYPGGTEAFF,TGTGCCAGCAGTTATCCAGGGGGCACTGAAGCTTTCTTT
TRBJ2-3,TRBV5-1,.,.,CASSLDAGSGTDTQYF,TGCGCCAGCAGCTTGGACGCGGGGTCGGGCACAGATACGCAGTATTTT
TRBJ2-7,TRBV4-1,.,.,CASSQVHRTYEQYF,TGCGCCAGCAGCCAAGTGCACAGAACCTACGAGCAGTACTTC
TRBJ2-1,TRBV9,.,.,CASNREDGEQFF,TGTGCCAGCAACAGGGAAGATGGTGAGCAGTTCTTC
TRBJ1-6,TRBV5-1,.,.,CASSSGQQDNSPLHF,TGCGCCAGCAGCTCAGGACAGCAAGATAATTCACCCCTCCACTTT
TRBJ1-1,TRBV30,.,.,CAWIPRTDTGAFF,TGTGCCTGGATCCCGAGGACAGACACTGGAGCTTTCTTT
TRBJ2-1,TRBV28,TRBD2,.,CASSLRLAGGTSSYNEQFF,TGTGCCAGCAGTTTAAGACTAGCGGGGGGAACGAGCTCCTACAATGAGCAGTTCTTC
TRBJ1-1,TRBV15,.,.,CATSIPLGRYTEAFF,TGTGCCACCAGCATACCCCTGGGGCGGTACACTGAAGCTTTCTTT
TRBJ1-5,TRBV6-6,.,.,CASSYGGGRQPQHF,TGTGCCAGCAGTTATGGCGGGGGGCGACAGCCCCAGCATTTT
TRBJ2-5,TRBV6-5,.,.,CASSWPMGGPQETQYF,TGTGCCAGCAGTTGGCCGATGGGGGGGCCCCAAGAGACCCAGTACTTC
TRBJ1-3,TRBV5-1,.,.,CASSLRGDPGNTIYF,TGCGCCAGCAGCTTGCGGGGGGACCCTGGAAACACCATATATTTT
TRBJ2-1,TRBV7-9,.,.,CATRPEQFF,TGTGCCACTAGGCCCGAGCAGTTCTTC
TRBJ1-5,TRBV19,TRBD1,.,CASRGTGNQPQHF,TGTGCCAGCCGCGGGACAGGGAATCAGCCCCAGCATTTT
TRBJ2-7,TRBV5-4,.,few,CASSTRQAPEQYF,TGTGCCAGCAGCACGCGACAGGCTCCCGAGCAGTACTTC
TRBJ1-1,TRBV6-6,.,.,CASSYSGGANTEAFF,TGTGCCAGCAGTTACTCGGGAGGGGCGAACACTGAAGCTTTCTTT
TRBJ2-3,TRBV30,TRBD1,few,CAWSRGQVITDTQYF,TGTGCCTGGAGTCGGGGACAGGTCATCACAGATACGCAGTATTTT
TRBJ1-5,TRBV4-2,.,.,CASSQEQGIQQPQHF,TGTGCCAGCAGCCAAGAACAGGGAATCCAGCAGCCCCAGCATTTT
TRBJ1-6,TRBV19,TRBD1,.,CASKETGFSPLHF,TGTGCCAGTAAGGAGACAGGGTTTTCACCCCTCCACTTT
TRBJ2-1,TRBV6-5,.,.,CASSYSWSAEQFF,TGTGCCAGCAGTTACTCGTGGTCTGCGGAGCAGTTCTTC
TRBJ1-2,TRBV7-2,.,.,CASSPEGTTNYGYTF,TGTGCCAGCAGCCCGGAAGGGACAACTAACTATGGCTACACCTTC
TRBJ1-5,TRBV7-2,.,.,CASSPTGATRQPQHF,TGTGCCAGCAGCCCCACCGGAGCGACGCGTCAGCCCCAGCATTTT
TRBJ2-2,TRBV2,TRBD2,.,CASSEARLAGVSTGELFF,TGTGCCAGCAGTGAAGCCAGACTAGCGGGAGTAAGCACCGGGGAGCTGTTTTTT
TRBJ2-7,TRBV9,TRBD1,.,CASSTGGTGGEQYF,TGTGCCAGCAGCACCGGTGGGACAGGGGGCGAGCAGTACTTC
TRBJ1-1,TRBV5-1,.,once,CASSLVWGGNTEAFF,TGCGCCAGCAGCTTGGTATGGGGAGGGAACACTGAAGCTTTCTTT
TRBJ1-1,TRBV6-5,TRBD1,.,CAATRGRKNTEAFF,TGTGCCGCGACCAGGGGGCGGAAGAACACTGAAGCTTTCTTT
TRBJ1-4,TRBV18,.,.,CASSPRVEEKLFF,TGTGCCAGCTCACCCCGGGTGGAGGAAAAACTGTTTTTT
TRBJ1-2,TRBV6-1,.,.,CASSDTRDGYGYTF,TGTGCCAGTTCTGATACCAGGGATGGCTATGGCTACACCTTC
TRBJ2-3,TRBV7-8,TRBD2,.,CASSRTSGRSTDTQYF,TGTGCCAGCAGCCGGACTAGCGGGAGGTCGACAGATACGCAGTATTTT
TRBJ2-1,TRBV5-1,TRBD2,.,CASSYALLAGGLGEQFF,TGCGCCAGCAGCTATGCCCTTCTAGCGGGAGGTTTAGGTGAGCAGTTCTTC